This T cell receptor (beta chain) derives from a study of early T cells in non-severe SARS-CoV-2 infection (dated by TCRdb to the early 2020s). Study-level background: Because TCR sequencing was done on bulk RNA from unsorted whole blood, the alpha and beta chains could not be paired.

Turning to this clonotype: Its antigen is still unknown. Base quality data are lacking; no much larger clone is found one base away.

Set within a cohort of healthcare workers in London, UK, this nested case-control study involved weekly PCR testing of nasopharyngeal swabs along with blood sampling. Between 23 and 31 March 2020, the week of the UK lockdown, healthcare workers were enrolled and then followed up weekly for as long as 16 weeks. What the authors observed across the whole study: VDJdb matching was skewed toward anti-spike CD8 responses, so virus-specific expansions were likely underestimated and private and CD4 specificities were missed.

Receptors were amplified or captured by 5' RACE. Reads for this sample came from a NextSeq 500. Unique molecular identifiers were attached to individual cDNA molecules in the TCR library protocol so that sequencing error and PCR bias could be corrected. Both TCR alpha and beta chains were sequenced, and tight co-correlation was observed between alpha and beta sequence abundances in each sample. The source study handled its data this way. Decombinator V4 was used to perform V gene, J gene and CDR3 annotation of TCR sequences. TCRs were defined as expanded if a significant change between any two time points was detected under a Poisson model with p below 0.0001. TCR abundances were normalised to the total number of TCRs sequenced in each sample and reported as counts per million. VDJdb, accessed 1 November 2021, was searched for CMV, EBV and SARS-CoV-2 annotated TCRs, excluding TCRs annotated for multiple antigens. TCRdb ran its own pipeline on the public reads, namely fastp trimming at Q25 and MiXCR clone calling, and kept in-frame beta chains. Records with the same CDR3 protein are collapsed into one entry carrying the most frequent genes and DNA. In this record, the V and J calls reflect TCRdb's handling and not the investigators' own analysis. This sample is represented by 85,000 to 100,000 distinct CDR3 sequences; approximately 10% of them were singletons. The biggest ten clones account for approximately 4.5% of the sample.

The source is an adult who was a healthcare worker with PCR-confirmed SARS-CoV-2 infection or an uninfected control (not recorded which). The sample in question was whole blood, obtained at baseline.

Here is the DNA: TGTGCCAGCAGCTTAGCGCTAGGGACAGGAAACACCATATATTTT. Protein translation: CASSLALGTGNTIYF. The chain links TRBV7-9 with TRBJ1-3, and perhaps TRBD1 as D gene, on 6 matching bases. The CDR3 covers 15 residues, taking in both the cysteine and the phenylalanine. Of all the DNA, just the CDR3 is kept, 45 bases in frame from base 1. Taken from the germline V gene (reference sequence), the CDR1 and CDR2 loops are SEHNR and FQNEAQ. Trimming at the junction amounts to 0 bases on V and 4 bases on J, and the germline ends lie 10 bases apart.